Listed below are T cell receptor beta chains from one sample, sequenced in a study of patients and donors after allogeneic stem cell transplantation. One entry per CDR3 protein, called by TCRdb with MiXCR from the RT-PCR reads. The table lists roughly 940,000 distinct CDR3 sequences, about a sixth of them singletons. Sequencing was carried out using blood, either unsorted or a sorted T cell fraction (not recorded which). These receptors originate from a human donor who was either an allogeneic HSCT recipient or a stem cell or donor lymphocyte infusion donor (not recorded which). It is not recorded whose cells these are; they may come from a transplant donor. The CDR3 runs from the conserved cysteine through the conserved F or W. The D gene is left open where the match is weak. Where a row states a size, it is once, few, many or the class of an expanded clone; other rows omit it.

j_call,v_call,cdr3_length,d_call,clone_size,cdr3_aa,cdr3_nt
TRBJ1-4,TRBV20-1,13,NA,few,CSASGQGGEKLFF,TGCAGCGCTAGCGGTCAGGGCGGGGAAAAACTGTTTTTT
TRBJ1-2,TRBV7-9,16,NA,NA,CASSLPTLQGRYGYTF,TGTGCCAGCAGCCTTCCCACCCTACAGGGACGCTATGGCTACACCTTC
TRBJ2-7,TRBV2,14,NA,few,CASSSRPGNYEQYF,TGTGCCAGCAGCTCTAGGCCAGGGAACTACGAGCAGTACTTC
TRBJ2-7,TRBV4-3,14,NA,many,CASSQEKYGWEQYF,TGCGCCAGCAGCCAAGAGAAGTATGGCTGGGAGCAGTACTTC
TRBJ2-7,TRBV25-1,13,NA,few,CASRGPLRREQYF,TGTGCCAGCAGGGGTCCCCTGCGTCGGGAGCAGTACTTC
TRBJ1-5,TRBV11-2,14,NA,NA,CASSLAPRDQPQHF,TGTGCCAGCAGCTTAGCTCCCAGGGATCAGCCCCAGCATTTT
TRBJ1-2,TRBV20-1,16,NA,once,CSASEPKPGPNYGYTF,TGCAGTGCATCGGAGCCAAAACCGGGCCCCAACTATGGCTACACCTTC
TRBJ2-7,TRBV5-5,15,NA,NA,CASSFVQGLMDEQYF,TGTGCCAGCAGCTTCGTCCAGGGGCTGATGGACGAGCAGTACTTC
TRBJ2-3,TRBV7-9,16,TRBD2,few,CASSSPTSVPTDTQYF,TGTGCCAGCAGCTCCCCGACTAGCGTCCCCACAGATACGCAGTATTTT
TRBJ1-1,TRBV12-3/TRBV12-4,13,NA,many,CASSLGRRPEAFF,TGTGCCAGCAGTTTGGGCAGGAGACCTGAAGCTTTCTTT
TRBJ2-3,TRBV5-6,16,TRBD2,few,CASSPGLAGGADTQYF,TGTGCCAGCAGCCCGGGACTAGCGGGTGGTGCAGATACGCAGTATTTT
TRBJ1-1,TRBV24-1,16,NA,few,CATSSDRLGSNTEAFF,TGTGCCACCAGTTCGGACAGACTCGGCTCTAACACTGAAGCTTTCTTT
TRBJ2-1,TRBV20-1,11,TRBD2,NA,CSAGGGNEQFF,TGCAGTGCTGGCGGGGGGAATGAGCAGTTCTTC
TRBJ2-5,TRBV4-2,16,TRBD2,NA,CASSQEGAGGKETQYF,TGTGCCAGCAGCCAAGAAGGAGCGGGAGGGAAAGAGACCCAGTACTTC
TRBJ2-7,TRBV7-9,14,NA,NA,CASSLAQTELGQYF,TGTGCCAGCAGCTTAGCGCAGACAGAACTTGGGCAGTACTTC
TRBJ2-7,TRBV27,14,NA,NA,CASSLAQVGSEQYF,TGTGCCAGCAGTTTAGCGCAGGTGGGATCCGAGCAGTACTTC
TRBJ1-1,TRBV15,17,NA,few,CATSRDLSLAANTEAFF,TGTGCCACCAGCAGAGATCTCAGCTTGGCAGCGAACACTGAAGCTTTCTTT
TRBJ2-2,TRBV10-3,15,NA,few,CAIRPGETNTGELFF,TGTGCCATCAGACCGGGAGAGACGAACACCGGGGAGCTGTTTTTT
TRBJ2-7,TRBV5-1,15,NA,few,CASSLLGSGSYEQYF,TGCGCCAGCAGCTTGTTGGGCAGCGGTTCCTACGAGCAGTACTTC
TRBJ2-3,TRBV9,15,TRBD2,many,CASSAGTSEEDTQYF,TGTGCCAGCAGCGCCGGGACTAGCGAGGAAGATACGCAGTATTTT
TRBJ1-2,TRBV5-4,17,TRBD1,NA,CASSPPWDRGRDYGYTF,TGTGCCAGCAGCCCGCCCTGGGACAGGGGGCGCGACTATGGCTACACCTTC
TRBJ2-5,TRBV29-1,15,TRBD2,NA,CSVEGTSGSRETQYF,TGCAGCGTTGAAGGGACTAGCGGGAGTAGAGAGACCCAGTACTTC
TRBJ2-2,TRBV24-1,14,NA,NA,CATSDPSRAGELFF,TGTGCCACCAGTGACCCCTCCCGCGCCGGGGAGCTGTTTTTT